A selection of T cell receptor beta chains follows, all from one sample in a study of OX40 agonist ivuxolimab in advanced cancers. The assay was immunoSEQ multiplex PCR, and TCRdb's table has in-frame clones only and misses some. The data contain tens of thousands of clones, roughly 90% of them singletons. This material consisted of CD4+ or CD8+ T cells sorted from blood, taken in a trial of the OX40 agonist ivuxolimab. These receptors came from an adult with an advanced solid tumor such as melanoma, head and neck, liver or kidney cancer. CDR3s include the opening cysteine and the closing phenylalanine or tryptophan. The D gene is left open where the match is weak. Size tells how often a clone was seen (once, few, many) or the class of an expanded clone, and some rows leave it out.

>TRBV29-1|-|TRBJ2-3|-
TGCAGCGTTGAATTGGCAGCTGATACGCAGTATTTT
CSVELAADTQYF
>TRBV5-5|-|TRBJ1-4|-
TGTGCCAGCAGCATCAGACAAGATAATGAAAAACTGTTTTTT
CASSIRQDNEKLFF
>TRBV5-1|-|TRBJ2-3|-
TGCGCCAGCAGCTTTGGGACCAGGGCAGATACGCAGTATTTT
CASSFGTRADTQYF
>TRBV9|-|TRBJ1-3|-
TGTGCCAGCAGCGTTTCGGGGATGGGGGGAAACACCATATATTTT
CASSVSGMGGNTIYF
>TRBV5-1|-|TRBJ1-2|TRBD1
TGCGCCAGCAGCTCCCTCGACAGGGTTGGCTACACCTTC
CASSSLDRVGYTF
>TRBV5-4|-|TRBJ2-2|-
TGTGCCAGCAGCTTGGACGAGTCCGGGGAGCTGTTTTTT
CASSLDESGELFF
>TRBV7-9|-|TRBJ1-2|-
TGTGCCAGCAGTTCCAGGCGGGCTTTCTATGGCTACACCTTC
CASSSRRAFYGYTF
>TRBV6-5|-|TRBJ1-4|-
TGTGCCAGCAGTTACAATGCGCGGGGGTTGGGTGAAAAACTGTTTTTT
CASSYNARGLGEKLFF
>TRBV18|-|TRBJ2-7|TRBD1
TGTGCCAGCACCGGCGGGACAGGGAACTACGAGCAGTACTTC
CASTGGTGNYEQYF
>TRBV28|once|TRBJ1-2|-
TGTGCCAGCAGACGGAATCAGGGAGGTTATGGCTACACCTTC
CASRRNQGGYGYTF
>TRBV9|-|TRBJ2-1|TRBD2
TGTGCCAGCAGCATTACCACCACTAGCGGGAGTTATCTCAATGAGCAGTTCTTC
CASSITTTSGSYLNEQFF
>TRBV19|-|TRBJ2-4|-
TGTGCCAGTAGTATGGAGGGGAGTGCCAAAAACATTCAGTACTTC
CASSMEGSAKNIQYF
>TRBV6-6|-|TRBJ2-1|TRBD2
TGTGCCAGCAGTTACTCATCTAGCGGGGGCGGGAATGAGCAGTTCTTC
CASSYSSSGGGNEQFF
>TRBV6-5|-|TRBJ1-1|TRBD1
TGTGCCAGCAGTTACTCGACAGGGGAAGCTTTCTTT
CASSYSTGEAFF
>TRBV7-3|-|TRBJ2-1|-
TGTGCCAGCAGCTTAATTCCAGGGGTAGCCTACAATGAGCAGTTCTTC
CASSLIPGVAYNEQFF
>TRBV2|-|TRBJ2-7|TRBD1
TGTGCCAGCAGTGAACAGGGGGCGAATTCCTACGAGCAGTACTTC
CASSEQGANSYEQYF
>TRBV7-3|-|TRBJ2-7|TRBD1
TGTGCCAGCAGCTTTGGACAGGGTTACGAGCAGTACTTC
CASSFGQGYEQYF
>TRBV30|-|TRBJ1-5|-
TGTGCCTGGAGTCCCGGCGGGCTGAGCAATCAGCCCCAGCATTTT
CAWSPGGLSNQPQHF
>TRBV18|few|TRBJ2-7|TRBD2
TGTGCCAGCTCACCCTTTCGGACTAGCGGGACGTACGAGCAGTACTTC
CASSPFRTSGTYEQYF
>TRBV25-1|-|TRBJ2-3|-
TGTGTCAGCAGTGAATATGTCGGGTTTACGCAGTATTTT
CVSSEYVGFTQYF
>TRBV10-2|-|TRBJ1-4|-
TGCGCCAGCAGTGAGTGGGGAACTAATGAAAAACTGTTTTTT
CASSEWGTNEKLFF
>TRBV5-6|-|TRBJ2-3|-
TGTGCCAGCAGCTTCCGGCAGGGATCGGATACGCAGTATTTT
CASSFRQGSDTQYF
>TRBV29-1|-|TRBJ1-1|-
TGCAGCGTTGGATATCCAGCTAAGAACACTGAAGCTTTCTTT
CSVGYPAKNTEAFF
>TRBV5-8|-|TRBJ1-2|-
TGTGCCAGCAGCTTGGGACTCCCCGGCTACACCTTC
CASSLGLPGYTF
>TRBV7-2|-|TRBJ2-7|-
TGTGCCAGCAGCTTCTTTCGAGGCGGGACCAGCTACTACGAGCAGTACTTC
CASSFFRGGTSYYEQYF
>TRBV18|-|TRBJ1-4|-
TGTGCCAGCTCACCGCGGGGAAGGGTCGCAACTAATGAAAAACTGTTTTTT
CASSPRGRVATNEKLFF
>TRBV11-1|-|TRBJ2-1|-
TGTGCCAGCAGCTTAGTAGCGGACGTATACAATGAGCAGTTCTTC
CASSLVADVYNEQFF
>TRBV2|-|TRBJ1-3|-
TGTGCCAGCAGCCCCGGACCTGGAAACACCATATATTTT
CASSPGPGNTIYF
>TRBV5-1|-|TRBJ1-1|TRBD1
TGCGCCAGCAGCGACAGGGGGCGAGAGACTGAAGCTTTCTTT
CASSDRGRETEAFF
>TRBV5-1|-|TRBJ2-5|TRBD2
TGCGCCAGCGAGCGGACAGCGGGGGGCAACCAAGAGACCCAGTACTTC
CASERTAGGNQETQYF
>TRBV28|-|TRBJ1-5|-
TGTGCCAGCAGTTTACCGGGGCAGCCCCAGCATTTT
CASSLPGQPQHF
>TRBV5-4|few|TRBJ2-7|-
TGTGCCAGCAGCCGCGAGTCCCACGAGCAGTACTTC
CASSRESHEQYF
>TRBV27|-|TRBJ2-7|-
TGTGCCAGCAGTCTAACATACGAGCAGTACTTC
CASSLTYEQYF
>TRBV6-1|-|TRBJ2-7|-
TGTGCCAGCAAGAAAGGCCAAACAGTGTACGAGCAGTACTTC
CASKKGQTVYEQYF
>TRBV11-2|-|TRBJ1-1|-
TGTGCCAGCACCCGCGGGGTCACTGAAGCTTTCTTT
CASTRGVTEAFF
>TRBV7-6|-|TRBJ2-5|-
TGTGCCAGCAGTCCCACAGGGCGGGAGACCCAGTACTTC
CASSPTGRETQYF
>TRBV29-1|-|TRBJ2-3|TRBD2
TGCAGCGGGGCCGGGGGGAGCAGCACAGATACGCAGTATTTT
CSGAGGSSTDTQYF
>TRBV6-1|-|TRBJ1-1|TRBD1
TGTGCCAGCAGTGAAGCGATCACCGGGACAGCGAACACTGAAGCTTTCTTT
CASSEAITGTANTEAFF
>TRBV29-1|-|TRBJ2-6|-
TGCAGCGTTTCAGGCTCTGGGGCCAACGTCCTGACTTTC
CSVSGSGANVLTF
>TRBV28|-|TRBJ2-7|TRBD1
TGTGCCAGCAGTTTCCCCGACAGGGGAACCTACGAGCAGTACTTC
CASSFPDRGTYEQYF
>TRBV10-3|-|TRBJ1-5|TRBD1
TGTGCCATCAGTGAGTCCTCGCGACAGGGAGGAGGACAGCCCCAGCATTTT
CAISESSRQGGGQPQHF
>TRBV13|-|TRBJ1-1|-
TGTGCCAGCAGCAGGGTGGCGGCTGAAGCTTTCTTT
CASSRVAAEAFF
>TRBV30|-|TRBJ2-7|-
TGTGCCTGGAGTTTTTTGGGTAACGAGCAGTACTTC
CAWSFLGNEQYF
>TRBV6-6|-|TRBJ2-2|TRBD1
TGTGCCAGCAGTCAGGGACAGGGGACCGGGGAGCTGTTTTTT
CASSQGQGTGELFF
>TRBV19|-|TRBJ2-1|-
TGTGCCAGTAGTATCAGCACAGGGAGCTCCTACAATGAGCAGTTCTTC
CASSISTGSSYNEQFF
>TRBV18|once|TRBJ2-7|TRBD1
TGTGCCAGCTCCCCGGACAGGAACTCCTACGAGCAGTACTTC
CASSPDRNSYEQYF
>TRBV30|-|TRBJ2-4|-
TGTGCCTGGGGCCCGGGGCTGCCCCTCGGCGGAAACATTCAGTACTTC
CAWGPGLPLGGNIQYF
>TRBV27|-|TRBJ2-5|TRBD2
TGTGCCAGCAGACCAACGGGGCTAGCGGGGCAAGAGACCCAGTACTTC
CASRPTGLAGQETQYF
>TRBV28|-|TRBJ1-2|-
TGTGCCAGCAGTCCCCCCCCCAACTATGGCTACACCTTC
CASSPPPNYGYTF
>TRBV18|-|TRBJ1-1|-
TGTGCCAGCTCACCATCAGGAGTTGAAGCTTTCTTT
CASSPSGVEAFF
>TRBV18|-|TRBJ2-3|-
TGTGCCAGCTCACGCAGCGGCAGCATGACTAGCACAGATACGCAGTATTTT
CASSRSGSMTSTDTQYF
>TRBV6-5|-|TRBJ2-7|TRBD1
TGTGCCAGCAGAGCATCGGACAGGTACGAGCAGTACTTC
CASRASDRYEQYF
>TRBV30|-|TRBJ1-4|TRBD1
TGTGCCTGGAGGACAGGGGGATATGAAAAACTGTTTTTT
CAWRTGGYEKLFF
>TRBV6-5|-|TRBJ2-7|-
TGTGCCAGCAGTTACTCGGGAAAAGTGGGGGAGCAGTACTTC
CASSYSGKVGEQYF
>TRBV5-1|-|TRBJ2-1|TRBD2
TGCGCCAGCAGTAGAGCGGGGGGTCCCTCCTACAATGAGCAGTTCTTC
CASSRAGGPSYNEQFF
>TRBV6-1|once|TRBJ2-4|-
TGTGCCAGCAGTGGGTTAGAGGGGTTAGCCAAAAACATTCAGTACTTC
CASSGLEGLAKNIQYF
>TRBV15|-|TRBJ1-2|TRBD1
TGTGCCACCAGCAGGCAAGACAGGGTCAACTATGGCTACACCTTC
CATSRQDRVNYGYTF
>TRBV28|-|TRBJ2-5|-
TGTGCCAGCAGCGATTCAATAGGGGGGGCGGGTTTAGAGACCCAGTACTTC
CASSDSIGGAGLETQYF
>TRBV7-9|few|TRBJ1-1|-
TGTGCCAGCAGCTGGGGGGGCCTGAACACTGAAGCTTTCTTT
CASSWGGLNTEAFF
>TRBV19|-|TRBJ1-5|TRBD1
TGTGCCAGTAGTTCAGGGGGAAAGCAGCCCCAGCATTTT
CASSSGGKQPQHF